This TCR beta chain was sequenced during a study of cytomegalovirus exposure and HLA in healthy donors listed by TCRdb under 2017. Describing the broader study: According to an earlier analysis of 587 of the donors, about 170 million T cells yielded 117 million unique TCR beta sequences and about 300 Gb of sequence data. Approximately 300 gigabases of sequencing data and around 87 million unique TCR sequences were included in an early release covering around 650 HLA-typed donors. The genetic ancestry cluster associated with self-reported Caucasian donors included 81% of the roughly 400 genotyped donors. The study aimed to test whether signatures of past pathogen exposure could be identified by cataloging public T cell receptors. The study used immunosequencing to profile the T cell repertoires of 600 to 850 subjects and linked those repertoires to cytomegalovirus serostatus. Along with the approximately 670-subject first cohort, a separate validation cohort of 120 different subjects was used. High-throughput TCR immunosequencing, statistical association of individual TCRs with disease status, and machine learning were combined to predict cytomegalovirus infection status. In a later analysis, previously published TCR beta repertoires from 666 donors were re-analyzed and high-resolution HLA genotyping was added so that TCR occurrence patterns could be studied. In the later analysis, no new phenotypic data were used to find candidate immune exposures; instead, reliance was placed on TCR beta sequences and their occurrence across donors. An earlier analysis of some 500 of the donors used high-throughput TCR beta sequencing to judge whether each TCR beta V gene segment behaved as functional or pseudogenic. Donor age, sex, ethnicity and CMV serostatus were compiled alongside the repertoire data. In a later genetic analysis, genome-wide SNP genotypes for about 65% of the roughly 670 donors were used, and that subset was treated as a discovery cohort. Every repertoire in the discovery cohort had been generated on one and the same sequencing platform. Class I and class II HLA loci were covered by the typing at four-digit resolution. Typing coverage varied by locus: about 629-640 donors for A, B, C, DRB1 and DQB1; 500 to 550 for DQA1; around 570 for DPA1; approximately 450 for DPB1. Roughly 5 DR-DQ haplotypes were handled as single units for association and clustering because linkage in the cohort was strong. On average, 235,054 unique TCR beta nucleotide sequences were sequenced per donor among roughly 430 genotyped donors of the cohort, with roughly 18% of those sequences being non-productive. Study-wide conclusions, independent of this receptor: It was suggested by the authors that the approach could potentially be generalized to other disease states and immunological phenotypes. Because some donors lacked HLA typing at each locus, the association tests relied only on the typed subset. The study listed 164 TCR beta chains as associated with cytomegalovirus. Approximately 16 rarely observed V segments, including chromosome 9 orphons, were excluded from the earlier analysis of about 610 of the donors because counts were too low. Correlated functional status among segregating V segments might reflect linkage disequilibrium, but an unknown experimental factor could not be ruled out. V-gene and J-gene trimming of TCR beta chains was associated with a missense DCLRE1C variant in a later genetic analysis, and the association was replicated in an independent cohort. A further reported finding was that TCR beta sequences accurately predicted the HLA-A and HLA-B alleles for most subjects in the first cohort. At a false discovery rate of 0.05, a later analysis linked under 20,000 TCR beta sequences to specific HLA alleles. Because the 87-base-pair reads could not distinguish some IMGT-functional V segments, including TRBV6-2 and TRBV6-3, those segments were excluded. In a later analysis, HLA-associated TCR beta chains were found to be more clonally expanded and to have lower generation probabilities than equally common non-associated chains. According to a later genetic analysis, donors in an Asian-associated ancestry cluster had fewer N-insertions in productive TCRs than the approximately 700-donor mean. Only TCR beta chains were sequenced in this cohort, and the absence of alpha or paired-chain data limited detectable features. According to a later analysis, TCR association rates differed among HLA loci, with DRB1 alleles showing the most associated TCRs and HLA-C alleles showing the fewest. Cytomegalovirus status was reported to be diagnosed by the classifier with high specificity and sensitivity in both the original and validation cohorts. Assigning TCR associations to individual alleles was difficult when HLA alleles, especially DR and DQ, strongly co-occurred. A few of the identified cytomegalovirus-associated TCR beta chains were confirmed in vitro to be specific for cytomegalovirus antigens. Most TCR sequences were seen in very few donors, while some public TCRs were found in many individuals. Broadly in line with IMGT annotations, most TCR beta V segments showed up in productive rearrangements about 87% or about 30% of the time in an earlier analysis of 587 of the donors. Immune exposure information for the cohort was limited to CMV serostatus. A cluster of highly shared sequence variants was judged likely to represent a technical artifact of the sequencing pipeline. According to a later analysis, parvovirus B19, influenza, CMV and Epstein-Barr virus appeared linked to several top co-occurrence clusters. According to a later analysis, most CMV-associated TCR beta chains appeared to be HLA-restricted, and the HLA associations seemed to be driven largely by CMV exposure. Presence/absence analyses assumed roughly uniform sequencing depth across donors, an assumption that may not hold.

In total, 600 or so healthy bone marrow donors made up the cohort. At the time of sampling, all cohort members were nominally healthy, though unrecorded immune exposures were likely present. The donor was CMV seronegative and was included in the group of a few hundred seronegative cohort members. A peripheral blood sample was provided by each donor, and peripheral blood mononuclear cells were used for TCR beta sequencing. The Qiagen DNeasy Blood Extraction Kit was used to extract genomic DNA from the blood cell samples. This clone was seen once. This receptor's antigen is unknown. Nothing much larger sits one base from this clone, and base qualities are not available. Library prep was done by the immunoSEQ multiplex PCR assay. For the multiplex PCR, a mixture combining 60 forward primers for TCR Vbeta segments and 13 reverse primers for TCR Jbeta segments was used. The CDR3 region of rearranged TCR beta genes was amplified from genomic DNA by a multiplex PCR assay. On the Illumina HiSeq System, the amplified TCR beta libraries were sequenced as 87-base-pair reads. As for the original processing: In a later analysis, tens of millions of unique TCR beta chains were counted across the approximately 620 repertoires, and roughly 11 million of these chains were shared by at least two donors. A nearest-neighbor algorithm error-corrected the raw reads and collapsed the reads into unique sequences, merging closely related sequences to remove PCR and sequencing errors. CDR3 sequences were aligned to IMGT reference sequences to assign V, D and J gene segments. Each retained sequence needed at least a six-nucleotide match to both a V gene segment and a J gene segment. Rearrangements were called productive when the CDR3 lacked stop codons and stayed in frame with V and J; all others were non-productive. Following IMGT convention, CDR3 was defined as the stretch from the second conserved V-encoded cysteine up to the conserved J-encoded phenylalanine. In an earlier analysis of more than 550 of the donors, sequences lacking an unambiguous match to a single V gene segment were excluded. An earlier analysis of 587 of the donors called V segments functional above 56.7% productive rearrangements and segregating when the between-donor standard deviation exceeded 5%. A statistical classification framework was built for diagnosing cytomegalovirus status from the catalog of TCR beta chain sequences. V and J gene assignment, in a later analysis, came from comparing TCR nucleotide sequences with IMGT/GENE-DB human TR gene sequences. The TCRdist pipeline was used in a later analysis to assign CDR3 sequences and most-parsimonious VDJ recombination scenarios. In a later analysis, each TCR beta chain was defined by its CDR3 amino acid sequence together with its V-gene family, and reads lacking a unique V-gene family were excluded. A later analysis removed 450 to 600 highly shared, low-generation-probability nucleotide sequences to deal with suspected cross-contamination and a sequencing artifact. A later analysis calculated a clonal expansion index for each public chain from normalized within-repertoire ranks of inferred template counts. In a later analysis, generation probabilities were computed with a VDJ recombination model fitted to out-of-frame rearrangements, and the resulting probabilities were checked against IGoR. Hypergeometric tests were used in a later analysis to score TCR-TCR, TCR-HLA and TCR-CMV co-occurrence, with a repertoire-size bias correction applied to the TCR pairs. A later analysis estimated false discovery rates by permuting HLA or CMV assignments 20 times. In a later analysis, co-occurring TCRs were grouped using DBSCAN, with TCRdist sequence similarity added in when clustering inside HLA-allele-positive subsets. For co-occurrence clustering, repertoires with fewer than 30,000 or more than 120,000 public chains were excluded, along with five or six repertoires with anomalous nucleotide sharing. In its TCRdb copy, this immuneACCESS table keeps in-frame sequences only and misses some clones. Where compared with another copy, unresolved V genes explain less than half of these, and the others have no known cause. The V and J calls and clone size are taken from that table; D and trimming were inferred from the DNA. This sample lists about 160,000 clones; around 80% were detected once. The top ten constitute more than 1% of the sample.

V was cut back by 5 bases and J by 2 bases, leaving a gap of 12 bases between them. CDR1 is given as SEHNR and CDR2 as FQNEAQ, both from the germline V gene (reference sequence). The cysteine opens and the phenylalanine closes a CDR3 of 14 amino acids. Here the CDR3 DNA is all that survives: 42 bases in frame from base 1. Sequenced material: PBMCs. This receptor was obtained from a boy between 2 and 10 years old in good health and CMV-seronegative. The chain links TRBV7-9 with TRBJ1-2, and possibly TRBD1, on 5 matching bases. The DNA sequence is TGTGCCAGCAGCCCTGGGGCAGGGAACTATGGCTACACCTTC. This is translated as CASSPGAGNYGYTF.